One and the same sample provided the 15 T cell receptor beta chains below, sequenced in a study of Ad26.COV2.S vaccination and SARS-CoV-2 variants. TCRdb keeps only in-frame clones here, not all; method: immunoSEQ multiplex PCR. The data show roughly 380,000 clones, about 90% seen once. Sequencing was performed on peripheral blood, taken after recovery from COVID-19. The receptors shown here come from a human donor who had recovered from COVID-19.

This chain connects TRBV6-5 to TRBJ1-3; the D gene is possibly TRBD1 (6 bases). Trimming cost V 0 bases and J 7 bases, with 16 bases left between them. Germline values: CDR1 MNHEY, CDR2 SVGAGI. The CDR3 sequence is 16 residues long. CDR3 sequence reads: CASSYSLPGTRNTIYF. The CDR3 coding sequence is TGTGCCAGCAGTTACTCCCTACCCGGGACAAGGAACACCATATATTTT.

This clone turned up a few times. V usage is TRBV5-1 and J usage is TRBJ1-1, with no clear D. CDR3 length: 15 residues. The V end was cut by 0 bases, the J end by 1 base, with 10 bases between. Germline CDR1 reads SGHRS; CDR2 reads YFSETQ. This CDR3 is CASSLGGIGNTEAFF. The CDR3 region has the DNA TGCGCCAGCAGCTTGGGTGGAATCGGGAACACTGAAGCTTTCTTT.

This chain connects TRBV15 to TRBJ1-2; D gene unclear. V was cut by 9 bases and J by 0 bases, with 14 bases left in between. CDR1 is LNHNV and CDR2 is YYDKDF in the germline V gene (reference sequence). The CDR3 runs 14 residues. The CDR3 region has the DNA TGTGCCACTCAGGACTTTCCTCCTAACTATGGCTACACCTTC. Translation: CATQDFPPNYGYTF.

The chain joins TRBV19 to TRBJ1-5; D call uncertain. V dropped 2 bases and J dropped 5 bases, with 4 bases sitting between them. CDR1 and CDR2 (germline): LNHDA, SQIVND (reference sequence). This CDR3 region has 12 residues. This CDR3 reads CASSIQDQPQHF. Written as DNA, the CDR3 is TGTGCCAGTAGTATACAAGATCAGCCCCAGCATTTT.

The chain employs TRBV27 and TRBJ2-3; no firm D call. CDR1 is MNHEY and CDR2 is SMNVEV in the germline V gene (reference sequence). V shed 3 bases and J shed 6 bases, with 7 bases lying between them. CDR3 length: 12 residues. Here the CDR3 DNA reads TGTGCCAGCAGTTTCGGAATCGATACGCAGTATTTT. This codes for CASSFGIDTQYF.

This chain joins TRBV11-2 and TRBJ1-2, with 10 bases fitting TRBD1. The CDR3 extends over 15 amino acids. V shed 2 bases and J 8 bases; nucleotides not matched to a gene: 8. Germline V lookup: CDR1 SGHAT, CDR2 FQNNGV. The CDR3: CASSLPGTGALGYTF. CDR3 nucleotides: TGTGCCAGCAGCTTACCAGGGACAGGGGCTTTGGGCTACACCTTC.

The V gene is TRBV5-1, the J gene TRBJ2-3; weak D call: TRBD2 (5 bases). Germline V CDR1 and CDR2: SGHRS, YFSETQ. Between the trimmed V and J ends, which lost 4 bases and 6 bases, there was a span of 24 bases. The CDR3 contains 17 residues. The CDR3 sequence: CASSPEETGNWRDTQYF. The CDR3 DNA sequence: TGCGCCAGCAGCCCAGAAGAGACGGGGAACTGGAGGGATACGCAGTATTTT.

The chain uses TRBV6-5 and TRBJ2-1; TRBD2 aligns across 8 bases. This CDR3 contains 14 residues. CDR1 is MNHEY, CDR2 SVGAGI, per germline. Trimming cost V 2 bases and J 9 bases; bases outside gene matches: 6. CDR3 sequence: CASSYPGLGGEQFF. For the CDR3, the DNA is TGTGCCAGCAGTTACCCGGGACTAGGTGGTGAGCAGTTCTTC.

The chain uses TRBV19 and TRBJ2-2; D remains unclear. V was pared by 2 bases and J by 4 bases, with 8 bases between. The CDR3 is 14 amino acids. Germline CDR1 is LNHDA and CDR2 is SQIVND (reference sequence). In DNA form, the CDR3 reads TGTGCCAGTAGTATAATAGCCTCCACCGGGGAGCTGTTTTTT. Translating gives CASSIIASTGELFF.

The chain is built from TRBV19 and TRBJ2-3; D unclear. The CDR3 runs 15 residues. Germline CDR1 LNHDA, CDR2 SQIVND (reference sequence). V was shortened by 3 bases and J by 3 bases, with 13 bases between the two germline ends. CDR3: CASSINDPRTDTQYF. DNA for the CDR3: TGTGCCAGTAGTATTAATGACCCACGGACAGATACGCAGTATTTT.

The chain carries TRBV5-1 and TRBJ2-1, with D unresolved. CDR3 length: 12 amino acids. V lost 2 bases and J lost 5, with 5 bases in between. Germline V gene data show CDR1 as SGHRS and CDR2 as YFSETQ. DNA for the CDR3: TGCGCCAGCAGCTTTTCCCACAATGAGCAGTTCTTC. It is translated as CASSFSHNEQFF.

The chain combines TRBV6-2 or TRBV6-3 with TRBJ2-1; no definite D call. The V gene lost 3 bases and the J gene lost 7 bases, with 4 bases spanning the gap. CDR1 is MNHEY, CDR2 SVGEGT, per germline. The CDR3 covers 11 residues. The CDR3 loop is CASSYLNEQFF. CDR3 in DNA: TGTGCCAGCAGTTATTTAAATGAGCAGTTCTTC.

The chain couples TRBV27 to TRBJ1-2, with 10 bases lining up with TRBD1. Germline CDR1 and CDR2: MNHEY and SMNVEV (reference sequence). V lost 7 bases to trimming and J lost 1 base; unmatched junction nucleotides: 9. The CDR3 has 16 amino acids. The CDR3 spells CASMGPWTGGNYGYTF. In nucleotides, the CDR3 is TGTGCCAGCATGGGCCCTTGGACAGGGGGTAACTATGGCTACACCTTC.

V is TRBV5-6 and J is TRBJ2-3; 7 bases fit TRBD1. Germline V CDR1 and CDR2: SGHDT, YYEEEE. The CDR3 is 16 residues long. J gave up 5 bases and V 0 bases, and 9 bases lay outside the gene matches. CDR3 loop: CASSLDRGAGGDTQYF. The CDR3 bases are TGTGCCAGCAGCTTGGACAGGGGCGCGGGCGGAGATACGCAGTATTTT.

This clone turned up a few times. The rearrangement joins TRBV19 to TRBJ1-4; D might be TRBD1 (5 bases). Trimming left V 5 bases short and J 4 bases short, with 11 bases between. The CDR3 spans 14 residues. In germline, CDR1 is LNHDA, CDR2 SQIVND (reference sequence). DNA for the CDR3: TGTGCCAGTAGTTCCGGGACGGTTAATGAAAAACTGTTTTTT. Protein: CASSSGTVNEKLFF.